The rows below give T cell receptor beta chains drawn from one sample of a study of CD8 T cells in ankylosing spondylitis. TCRdb passed the 5' RACE reads through MiXCR, listing each CDR3 protein once. Of some 250,000 distinct CDR3 sequences listed, 20% to 30% were seen once; the top ten hold 0.5% to 0.65%. Sequencing was performed on blood, either unsorted or a sorted T cell fraction (not recorded which). The receptors come from a male donor with ankylosing spondylitis or in good health (not recorded which). The CDR3 runs from the conserved cysteine through the conserved F or W. The D gene is left open where the match is weak. Expanded clones are given a class, and other clones once, few, many or no size at all.

size	length	J	V	D	CDR3	DNA
many	15	TRBJ2-2	TRBV12-3/TRBV12-4	NA	CASSPWGRQAGELFF	TGTGCCAGCAGCCCCTGGGGCCGTCAAGCCGGGGAGCTGTTTTTT
NA	13	TRBJ2-7	TRBV20-1	NA	CSALTAYSYEQYF	TGCAGTGCTCTGACAGCGTATTCCTACGAGCAGTACTTC
few	16	TRBJ2-1	TRBV6-1	TRBD1	CASSRPGQRSYNEQFF	TGTGCCAGCAGTCGACCGGGACAGCGCTCTTACAATGAGCAGTTCTTC
few	19	TRBJ2-3	TRBV6-5	NA	CASSYYTGTRPKPTDTQYF	TGTGCCAGCAGTTACTATACCGGGACCCGGCCAAAACCTACAGATACGCAGTATTTT
many	11	TRBJ1-4	TRBV12-3/TRBV12-4	NA	CASSTSEKLFF	TGTGCCAGCAGCACTTCTGAAAAACTGTTTTTT
once	14	TRBJ2-7	TRBV20-1	TRBD2	CSASPSGVYYEQYF	TGCAGTGCTAGCCCTAGCGGGGTTTACTACGAGCAGTACTTC
many	14	TRBJ2-7	TRBV20-1	NA	CSAKPAGQAYEQYF	TGCAGTGCTAAACCGGCGGGGCAGGCCTACGAGCAGTACTTC
NA	16	TRBJ2-5	TRBV6-5	TRBD1	CASSYSKAGGRETQYF	TGTGCCAGCAGTTACTCGAAGGCAGGGGGCCGGGAGACCCAGTACTTC
NA	21	TRBJ2-6	TRBV4-2	NA	CASSQDKGTGAFGPGANVLTF	TGTGCCAGCAGCCAAGATAAAGGAACCGGGGCCTTCGGGCCTGGGGCCAACGTCCTGACTTTC
NA	14	TRBJ1-3	TRBV20-1	TRBD1	CSADGQGAGNTIYF	TGCAGTGCGGACGGACAGGGGGCTGGAAACACCATATATTTT
few	15	TRBJ2-2	TRBV4-2	NA	CASSPQTANTGELFF	TGTGCCAGCAGCCCCCAGACTGCGAACACCGGGGAGCTGTTTTTT
many	13	TRBJ1-6	TRBV12-3/TRBV12-4	TRBD1	CASTRGPDSPLHF	TGTGCCAGCACCAGGGGGCCCGATTCACCCCTCCACTTT
NA	15	TRBJ1-5	TRBV20-1	NA	CSAGGGATGTRAQHF	TGCAGTGCTGGCGGCGGAGCGACGGGAACTCGGGCCCAGCATTTT
NA	13	TRBJ1-1	TRBV12-3/TRBV12-4	NA	CASRESGDTEAFF	TGTGCCAGCAGGGAGAGCGGGGACACTGAAGCTTTCTTT
few	13	TRBJ2-5	TRBV12-3/TRBV12-4	NA	CASSLWVQETQYF	TGTGCCAGCAGTTTATGGGTGCAAGAGACCCAGTACTTC
few	13	TRBJ1-1	TRBV7-9	NA	CASSTQTVTEAFF	TGTGCCAGCAGCACCCAGACAGTCACTGAAGCTTTCTTT
few	13	TRBJ1-3	TRBV20-1	NA	CSASEQARNTIYF	TGCAGTGCTAGTGAACAGGCTCGAAACACCATATATTTT
few	14	TRBJ1-2	TRBV20-1	NA	CSASPREGTYGYTF	TGCAGTGCTAGCCCCAGGGAGGGGACCTATGGCTACACCTTC
NA	14	TRBJ2-3	TRBV7-2	NA	CASSSADWKDTQYF	TGTGCCAGCAGCTCCGCGGACTGGAAAGATACGCAGTATTTT
NA	14	TRBJ2-4	TRBV12-3/TRBV12-4	NA	CASSLGHQGNIQYF	TGTGCCAGCAGTCTCGGACACCAGGGGAACATTCAGTACTTC
few	13	TRBJ2-2	TRBV12-3/TRBV12-4	NA	CASRGRNTGELFF	TGTGCCAGCAGAGGGAGGAACACCGGGGAGCTGTTTTTT
many	13	TRBJ1-1	TRBV6-5	NA	CASSYAKNTEAFF	TGTGCCAGCAGTTACGCCAAGAACACTGAAGCTTTCTTT
NA	15	TRBJ2-5	TRBV20-1	NA	CSARDSTRILETQYF	TGCAGTGCTAGAGATAGCACCCGGATCCTGGAGACCCAGTACTTC
NA	16	TRBJ2-3	TRBV20-1	NA	CSARDDKRGTGDTQYF	TGCAGTGCTAGAGATGATAAGAGGGGGACGGGGGATACGCAGTATTTT
many	14	TRBJ2-7	TRBV11-2	TRBD1	CASSSKGAPYEQYF	TGTGCCAGCAGCTCCAAGGGGGCCCCCTACGAGCAGTACTTC
many	15	TRBJ2-6	TRBV29-1	NA	CSVGLYTSGANVLTF	TGCAGCGTTGGTCTTTACACCTCTGGGGCCAACGTCCTGACTTTC
NA	16	TRBJ2-3	TRBV4-1	TRBD2	CASSLSGGARTDTQYF	TGCGCCAGCAGTCTAAGCGGGGGGGCCCGCACAGATACGCAGTATTTT
NA	12	TRBJ2-3	TRBV20-1	NA	CSAARASDTQYF	TGCAGTGCGGCCAGGGCATCAGATACGCAGTATTTT
many	13	TRBJ2-1	TRBV12-3/TRBV12-4	NA	CASRTLTYNEQFF	TGTGCCAGCAGGACTCTAACCTACAATGAGCAGTTCTTC
many	12	TRBJ2-7	TRBV12-3/TRBV12-4	NA	CAPPGGPYEQYF	TGTGCCCCCCCCGGAGGTCCCTACGAGCAGTACTTC
NA	13	TRBJ2-7	TRBV6-2/TRBV6-3	NA	CASSYRPGYEQYF	TGTGCCAGCAGTTATCGTCCAGGCTACGAGCAGTACTTC
many	16	TRBJ2-5	TRBV11-2	TRBD1	CASSLDGTGGEETQYF	TGTGCCAGCAGCTTAGACGGGACAGGGGGGGAGGAGACCCAGTACTTC
few	17	TRBJ2-1	TRBV20-1	TRBD2	CSARDRLAGGLGNEQFF	TGCAGTGCTAGAGATAGACTAGCGGGGGGGCTGGGCAATGAGCAGTTCTTC
NA	14	TRBJ2-5	TRBV2	NA	CASREDSGQETQYF	TGTGCCAGCAGGGAGGATAGCGGTCAAGAGACCCAGTACTTC
few	11	TRBJ2-7	TRBV6-5	NA	CASSGKSEQYF	TGTGCCAGCAGCGGGAAATCCGAGCAGTACTTC
NA	13	TRBJ2-1	TRBV6-1	NA	CASSALMDGEQFF	TGTGCCAGCAGTGCACTCATGGACGGAGAGCAGTTCTTC
NA	12	TRBJ2-1	TRBV5-6	TRBD2	CASSPSGGTQFF	TGTGCCAGCAGCCCCAGCGGGGGGACGCAGTTCTTC
once	15	TRBJ2-1	TRBV11-3	NA	CASSLVGSRSGEQFF	TGTGCCAGCAGCTTAGTGGGCTCCCGGTCGGGTGAGCAGTTCTTC
NA	14	TRBJ2-7	TRBV29-1	NA	CSVGPAVSSYEQYF	TGCAGCGTTGGGCCAGCGGTGAGCTCCTACGAGCAGTACTTC
many	12	TRBJ2-3	TRBV29-1	TRBD1	CSVTTGADTQYF	TGCAGCGTTACGACAGGGGCAGATACGCAGTATTTT
many	17	TRBJ1-3	TRBV7-9	NA	CASSLGPTWNSGNTIYF	TGTGCCAGCAGCTTAGGGCCCACTTGGAACTCTGGAAACACCATATATTTT
NA	16	TRBJ2-1	TRBV4-2	NA	CASRQNVDLLTNEQFF	TGTGCCAGCAGACAGAATGTGGACCTACTAACCAATGAGCAGTTCTTC
few	14	TRBJ1-6	TRBV6-5	NA	CASSSTVENSPLHF	TGTGCCAGCAGTTCGACAGTAGAAAATTCACCCCTCCACTTT
NA	16	TRBJ2-3	TRBV20-1	TRBD2	CSARDPWGGDTDTQYF	TGCAGTGCTAGAGATCCGTGGGGGGGAGACACAGATACGCAGTATTTT
many	15	TRBJ2-7	TRBV20-1	NA	CSAREGGLPSYEQYF	TGCAGTGCTAGAGAGGGGGGACTCCCCTCCTACGAGCAGTACTTC
few	15	TRBJ2-5	TRBV5-1	NA	CASSLIPTAQETQYF	TGCGCCAGCAGCTTGATCCCGACAGCGCAAGAGACCCAGTACTTC
few	12	TRBJ2-7	TRBV29-1	TRBD1	CSVGGQGYEQYF	TGCAGCGTTGGTGGACAGGGCTACGAGCAGTACTTC
few	13	TRBJ1-1	TRBV6-6	NA	CASIALLGTEAFF	TGTGCCAGCATCGCCCTCTTGGGCACTGAAGCTTTCTTT
many	14	TRBJ2-2	TRBV20-1	NA	CSATSGDYTGELFF	TGCAGTGCTACATCAGGGGACTACACCGGGGAGCTGTTTTTT
few	14	TRBJ2-7	TRBV7-2	TRBD2	CASSLAGGVYEQYF	TGTGCCAGCAGTCTAGCGGGGGGGGTCTACGAGCAGTACTTC
few	13	TRBJ2-5	TRBV12-3/TRBV12-4	TRBD1	CASTPGQKETQYF	TGTGCCAGCACCCCGGGACAGAAAGAGACCCAGTACTTC
NA	13	TRBJ1-3	TRBV11-1	NA	CASSLFFGNTIYF	TGTGCCAGCAGCCTCTTTTTCGGAAACACCATATATTTT
few	14	TRBJ2-2	TRBV12-3/TRBV12-4	NA	CASSIFGGTGELFF	TGTGCCAGCAGCATTTTCGGCGGTACCGGGGAGCTGTTTTTT
NA	16	TRBJ2-1	TRBV20-1	NA	CSARAYVGGPYNEQFF	TGCAGTGCTAGAGCGTACGTGGGGGGGCCCTACAATGAGCAGTTCTTC